This TCR beta chain was captured in a study of technical replicates of blood from a handful of donors. CDR3 length: 16 residues. Germline loops: CDR1 MDHEN, CDR2 SYDVKM. V lost 2 bases and J 0 bases, leaving 11 bases between the germline ends. Method: immunoSEQ multiplex PCR; TCRdb's copy keeps in-frame clones and lacks some. The sample has around 80,000 clones, about 91% seen once. The sequence derives from a human donor in good health. Sequenced input: T cells isolated from PBMCs. The chain couples TRBV28 to TRBJ2-4, with D possibly matching TRBD2 (6 bases). CDR3 in DNA: TGTGCCAGCAGTTTACCGGTTAGCGGAGCCAAAAACATTCAGTACTTC. Its translation: CASSLPVSGAKNIQYF.